The 15 T cell receptor beta chains listed next were all sequenced from one sample in a study of T cell changes during pregnancy in multiple sclerosis. Some clones are missing from TCRdb's copy, which holds only in-frame ones; the method was immunoSEQ multiplex PCR. This table holds about 100,000 clones, 80% to 95% found once. This specimen consisted of peripheral blood, obtained after pregnancy. The receptors were gathered from a female donor with multiple sclerosis, enrolled in a pregnancy study.

This clone was seen only a few times. The chain joins TRBV6-1 to TRBJ2-1; TRBD2 matches at 10 bases. Germline V gene lookup returns CDR1 MNHNS and CDR2 SASEGT. CDR3 length: 16 residues. V trimming: 3 bases; J trimming: 2 bases; junction bases outside the gene matches: 4. This chain's CDR3 is CASSDLSGRPYNEQFF. In DNA, the CDR3 is TGTGCCAGCAGTGACCTTAGCGGGAGGCCCTACAATGAGCAGTTCTTC.

The rearrangement uses TRBV4-2 and TRBJ2-1; 7 positions agree with TRBD2. The CDR3 has 15 amino acids. Germline CDR1 is LGHNA and CDR2 is YNFKEQ. The junction had 4 bases not matched to a gene; V was cut back by 1 base and J by 4 bases. The CDR3 spells CASSQGTRDYNEQFF. The CDR3 DNA is TGTGCCAGCAGCCAAGGGACTAGAGATTACAATGAGCAGTTCTTC.

This chain uses TRBV21-1 with TRBJ2-3; the D segment call TRBD2 is taken from the table without a DNA check. TRBV21-1 is noted as a pseudogene. This CDR3 comprises 16 residues. The CDR3 is CASQPGLAGGVGTQYF. CDR3 nucleotides: TGTGCCAGCCAGCCCGGGCTAGCGGGAGGGGTAGGTACGCAGTATTTT.

The rearrangement joins TRBV7-9 to TRBJ2-5; maybe TRBD1 (5 bases). The CDR3 sequence is 15 residues long. Trimming removed 1 base at V and 2 bases at J, with 11 bases between. From germline, CDR1 is SEHNR and CDR2 FQNEAQ (reference sequence). The chain's CDR3 is CASSLVLGAQETQYF. The DNA for the CDR3 is TGTGCCAGCAGCTTAGTATTAGGGGCGCAAGAGACCCAGTACTTC. The complete variable domain, with remaining parts taken from reference TRBV7-9 and TRBJ2-5, reads DTGVSQNPRHKITKRGQNVTFRCDPISEHNRLYWYRQTLGQGPEFLTYFQNEAQLEKSRLLSDRFSAERPKGSFSTLEIQRTEQGDSAMYLCASSLVLGAQETQYFGPGTRLLVL.

The chain couples TRBV18 to TRBJ1-2; D gene ambiguous. CDR3 length: 18 residues. With 3 bases removed from V and 0 bases from J, the gap between germline ends came to 20 bases. Germline loops: CDR1 KGHSH, CDR2 LQKENI. The CDR3 bases are TGTGCCAGCTCACCCCCCGGGAGGTTGCGGACTCCTAACTATGGCTACACCTTC. It codes for CASSPPGRLRTPNYGYTF.

J is TRBJ1-2 and V is TRBV29-1; D gene unclear. V lost 0 bases and J 3 bases, leaving 5 bases between the germline ends. The CDR3 spans 12 residues. In germline, CDR1 is SQVTM, CDR2 ANQGSEA. CDR3 amino acids: CSVEDPYYGYTF. Here the CDR3 DNA reads TGCAGCGTTGAAGACCCTTACTATGGCTACACCTTC.

The chain employs TRBV27 and TRBJ2-2; 7 bases align to TRBD2. V gave up 5 bases and J gave up 6 bases; unmatched junction bases: 9. Per germline, CDR1 MNHEY and CDR2 SMNVEV (reference sequence). This CDR3 is built from 15 residues. The CDR3 coding sequence is TGTGCCAGCAGTCGGACTAGTTTCAACGCCGGGGAGCTGTTTTTT. Amino acids: CASSRTSFNAGELFF.

This sequence joins TRBV4-2 and TRBJ2-7; D gene ambiguous. V lost 5 bases, J lost 2 bases, and 7 bases lay in between. The CDR3 is 12 amino acids. Germline lookup yields CDR1 LGHNA and CDR2 YNFKEQ. CDR3 in DNA: TGTGCCAGCAGCTTCTACCCCTACGAGCAGTACTTC. The encoded protein is CASSFYPYEQYF.

The chain links TRBV10-3 to TRBJ2-5; no reliable D call. The V gene's germline CDR1 is ENHRY and CDR2 SYGVKD. V was clipped by 2 bases and J by 2 bases, with 6 bases between them. The CDR3 is made up of 13 amino acids. The CDR3 here is CAISETNQETQYF. CDR3 nucleotides: TGTGCCATCAGTGAGACTAATCAAGAGACCCAGTACTTC.

This chain joins TRBV9 and TRBJ2-1; 16 bases are shared with TRBD2. Germline CDR1 is SGDLS and CDR2 is YYNGEE. The CDR3 is made up of 19 amino acids. J lost 5 bases, V lost 3 bases, and 11 bases had no gene match. CDR3 sequence (DNA): TGTGCCAGCAGCGCCGTCGGGACTAGCGGGAGGGCTACCGACAATGAGCAGTTCTTC. This gives the protein CASSAVGTSGRATDNEQFF.

This clone was observed once. V is TRBV19 and J is TRBJ2-1; a weak D match, TRBD2 (7 bases). The CDR3 consists of 15 residues. V gave up 5 bases and J gave up 6 bases, with 17 bases separating them. Germline loops: CDR1 LNHDA, CDR2 SQIVND (reference sequence). This CDR3 reads CASSGGGRAGNEQFF. The CDR3 DNA is TGTGCCAGTAGTGGGGGGGGCAGGGCGGGCAATGAGCAGTTCTTC.

V gene TRBV29-1 combines with J gene TRBJ2-7; 14 bases align to TRBD2. The length of the CDR3 is 14 residues. Germline V lookup: CDR1 SQVTM, CDR2 ANQGSEA. Trimming cost V 4 bases and J 4 bases; bases outside gene matches: 3. The CDR3 protein is CSVAGTSGSYEQYF. For the CDR3, the DNA is TGCAGCGTTGCCGGGACTAGCGGGAGTTACGAGCAGTACTTC.

The V call is TRBV19, the J call TRBJ2-1, with TRBD1 as a possible D gene (6 bases). CDR1 and CDR2 (germline): LNHDA, SQIVND (reference sequence). The CDR3 sequence is 12 residues long. V was shortened by 3 bases and J by 10 bases, with 10 bases between the two germline ends. CDR3 region: CASSMQGREQFF. The CDR3, as DNA: TGTGCCAGTAGTATGCAGGGGCGAGAGCAGTTCTTC. The full variable domain, with the rest looked up from reference TRBV19 and TRBJ2-1, is DGGITQSPKYLFRKEGQNVTLSCEQNLNHDAMYWYRQDPGQGLRLIYYSQIVNDFQKGDIAEGYSVSREKKESFPLTVTSAQKNPTAFYLCASSMQGREQFFGPGTRLTVL.

This chain uses TRBV7-2 with TRBJ2-3; possible D gene TRBD2, 7 bases. With 8 bases removed from V and 7 bases from J, the gap between germline ends came to 22 bases. The CDR3 covers 15 residues. In germline, CDR1 is SGHTA, CDR2 FQGNSA. The CDR3 sequence: CASGPGGSGKNTQYF. CDR3 nucleotide sequence: TGTGCCAGCGGACCCGGGGGCAGCGGGAAAAATACGCAGTATTTT.

The chain is built from TRBV28 and TRBJ1-1, with D perhaps matching TRBD1 (6 bases). Trimming removed 10 bases from V and 1 base from J, with 16 bases in between. CDR1 MDHEN and CDR2 SYDVKM come from the germline V gene. The CDR3 consists of 14 residues. CDR3 nucleotide sequence: TGTGCCACCCTCGAATACAGGGCGAACACTGAAGCTTTCTTT. Its protein product is CATLEYRANTEAFF.